This TCR beta chain was captured by sequencing in a study of blood T cell repertoires in COVID-19. Study at large: Specimens from acute and convalescent COVID-19 originated in the United States, Italy and Spain. Nucleic acid was either cDNA or gDNA, and it came from T cells, B-cell-depleted T cells, or PBMCs.

TCRdb's copy holds only in-frame clones and misses some; the assay was immunoSEQ multiplex PCR. The sample has some 330,000 clones, about 89% seen once. The germline V gene encodes CDR1 SEHNR and CDR2 FQNEAQ (reference sequence). This CDR3 has 12 residues. On this clone: The junction does not match germline at one end; this may be a read error.

The sample was PBMCs or T cells enriched from blood (not recorded which). The chain combines TRBV7-9 with TRBJ2-7; no reliable D call. The sequence was collected from a man aged 35 to 55 in a cohort exposed to, infected with or recovered from COVID-19 (not recorded which). The CDR3 DNA follows: TGTGCCAGCAGCTCCCTAGGATACGGGCAGTACTTC. Protein: CASSSLGYGQYF.